The rows below give T cell receptor beta chains drawn from one sample of a study of blood T cell repertoires in COVID-19. This table comes from immunoSEQ multiplex PCR, and its TCRdb copy is limited to in-frame clones, with some not included. The table records roughly 230,000 clones, approximately 85% of them present only once. Sequences were obtained from peripheral blood. The receptors originated from a human donor in a cohort sampled during active COVID-19. The CDR3 runs from the conserved cysteine through the conserved F or W. Some rows mark clone size as missing; the rest say once, few, many or name a class of expanded clone.

.,TRBJ2-7,TRBV28,CASSPGLASREQYF
.,TRBJ2-7,TRBV7-2,CASSLRGSHEQYF
.,TRBJ2-7,TRBV19,CASSVGLVSYEQYF
.,TRBJ2-7,TRBV27,CASSDSSGSRAIREQYF
once,TRBJ2-6,TRBV28,CASSFGAGHPVSGANVLTF
.,TRBJ2-5,TRBV5-5,CASSTFQTGPGQETQYF
.,TRBJ1-2,TRBV9,CASSVEGGQIGYTF
.,TRBJ2-7,TRBV9,CASSVGTATYEQYF
.,TRBJ2-1,TRBV7-3,CASSPVGQNEQFF
.,TRBJ2-3,TRBV5-4,CASSLGGLAGNTDTQYF
.,TRBJ2-7,TRBV7-3,CASSRTGQDEQYF
.,TRBJ1-5,TRBV7-9,CASRRTGGNQPQHF
.,TRBJ2-7,TRBV28,CASSGQGGSYEQYF
once,TRBJ2-1,TRBV4-2,CASSQATSSGIRSYNEQFF
few,TRBJ1-2,TRBV7-2,CASSFGDRLSYGYTF
.,TRBJ1-5,TRBV12-2,CASRPEDSAFYSNQPQHF
.,TRBJ2-3,TRBV6-2/TRBV6-3,CASSRTAGQGTDTQYF